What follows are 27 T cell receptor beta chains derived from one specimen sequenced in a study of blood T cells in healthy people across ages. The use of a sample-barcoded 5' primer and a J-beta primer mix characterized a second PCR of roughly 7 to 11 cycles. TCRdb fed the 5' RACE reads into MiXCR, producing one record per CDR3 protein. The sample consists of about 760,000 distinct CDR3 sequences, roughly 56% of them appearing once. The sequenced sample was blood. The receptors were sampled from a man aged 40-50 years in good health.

The DNA for the CDR3 is TGTGCCAGCAGTCCACAGGGGACGATCTACGAGCAGTACTTC. It codes for CASSPQGTIYEQYF. The rearrangement links TRBV27 to TRBJ2-7, with 7 bases matching TRBD1. The CDR3 runs to 14 residues. The junction had 7 bases not matched to a gene; V was cut back by 5 bases and J by 3 bases. CDR1 is MNHEY and CDR2 is SMNVEV in the germline V gene (reference sequence).

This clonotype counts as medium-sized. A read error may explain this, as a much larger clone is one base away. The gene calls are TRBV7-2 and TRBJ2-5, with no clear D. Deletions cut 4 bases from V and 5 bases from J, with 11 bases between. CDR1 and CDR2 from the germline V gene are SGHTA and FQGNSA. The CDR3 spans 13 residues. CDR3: CASSCTGGETQYF. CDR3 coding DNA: TGTGCCAGCAGCTGTACTGGCGGTGAGACCCAGTACTTC.

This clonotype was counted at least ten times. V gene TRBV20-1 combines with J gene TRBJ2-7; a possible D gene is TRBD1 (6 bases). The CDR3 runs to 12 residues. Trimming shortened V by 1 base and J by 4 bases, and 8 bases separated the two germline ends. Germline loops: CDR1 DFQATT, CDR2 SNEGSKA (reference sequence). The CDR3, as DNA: TGCAGTGCTAGAGTTACAGGGTACGAGCAGTACTTC. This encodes CSARVTGYEQYF.

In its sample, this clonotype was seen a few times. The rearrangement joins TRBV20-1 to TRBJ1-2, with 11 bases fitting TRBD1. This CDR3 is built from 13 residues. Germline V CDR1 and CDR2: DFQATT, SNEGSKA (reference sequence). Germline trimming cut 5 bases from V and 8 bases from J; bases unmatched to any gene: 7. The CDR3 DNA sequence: TGCAGTGCTCGACGGACAGGGGGCAACGGCTACACCTTC. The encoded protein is CSARRTGGNGYTF.

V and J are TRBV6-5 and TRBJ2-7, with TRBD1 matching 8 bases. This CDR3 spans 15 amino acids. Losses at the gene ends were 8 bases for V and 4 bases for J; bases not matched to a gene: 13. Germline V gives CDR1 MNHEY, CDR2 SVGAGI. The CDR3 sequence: CASQQFTGGAYEQYF. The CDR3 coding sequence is TGTGCCAGCCAGCAGTTTACAGGGGGAGCTTACGAGCAGTACTTC.

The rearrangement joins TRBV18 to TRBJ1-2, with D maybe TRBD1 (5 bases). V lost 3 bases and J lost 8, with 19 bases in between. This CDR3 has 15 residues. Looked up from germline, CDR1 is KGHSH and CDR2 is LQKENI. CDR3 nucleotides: TGTGCCAGCTCACCCACAGGAGGCGGCTTGGGAGGCTACACCTTC. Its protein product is CASSPTGGGLGGYTF.

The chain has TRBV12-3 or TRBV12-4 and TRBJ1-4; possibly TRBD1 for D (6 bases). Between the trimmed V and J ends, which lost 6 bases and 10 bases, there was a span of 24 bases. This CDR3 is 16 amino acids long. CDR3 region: CASSNRGTEGGGKLFF. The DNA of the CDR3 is TGTGCCAGCAGCAATCGGGGGACGGAAGGGGGGGGAAAACTGTTTTTT.

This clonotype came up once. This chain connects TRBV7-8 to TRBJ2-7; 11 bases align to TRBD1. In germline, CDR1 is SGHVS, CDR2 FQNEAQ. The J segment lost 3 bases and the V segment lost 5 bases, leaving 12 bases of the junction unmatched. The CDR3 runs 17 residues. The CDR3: CASSRGRGQGASYEQYF. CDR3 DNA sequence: TGTGCCAGCAGCAGGGGGAGAGGACAGGGGGCGAGCTACGAGCAGTACTTC.

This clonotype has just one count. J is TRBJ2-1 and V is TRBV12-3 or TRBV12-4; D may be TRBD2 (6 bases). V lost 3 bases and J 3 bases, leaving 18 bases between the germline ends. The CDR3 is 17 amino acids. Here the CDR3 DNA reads TGTGCCAGCAGTTTTGGCGGGGCAGTTTTTTTCTACAATGAGCAGTTCTTC. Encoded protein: CASSFGGAVFFYNEQFF.

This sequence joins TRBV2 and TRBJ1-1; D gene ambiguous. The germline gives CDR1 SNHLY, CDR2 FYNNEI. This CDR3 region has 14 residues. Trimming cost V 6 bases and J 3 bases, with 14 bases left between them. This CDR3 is CASRAQSFDTEAFF. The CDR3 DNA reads TGTGCCAGCAGGGCACAGAGTTTTGACACTGAAGCTTTCTTT.

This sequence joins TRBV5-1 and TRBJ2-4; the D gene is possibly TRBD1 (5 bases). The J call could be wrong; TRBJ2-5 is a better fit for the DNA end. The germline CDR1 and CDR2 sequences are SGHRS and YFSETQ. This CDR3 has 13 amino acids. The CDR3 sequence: CASSSGMQETQYF. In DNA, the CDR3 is TGCGCCAGCAGCTCAGGGATGCAAGAGACCCAGTACTTC.

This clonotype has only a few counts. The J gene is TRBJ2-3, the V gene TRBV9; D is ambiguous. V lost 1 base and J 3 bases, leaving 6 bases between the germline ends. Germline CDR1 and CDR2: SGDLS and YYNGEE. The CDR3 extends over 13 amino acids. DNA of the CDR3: TGTGCCAGCAGCGTAAGCCCGACAGATACGCAGTATTTT. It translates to CASSVSPTDTQYF. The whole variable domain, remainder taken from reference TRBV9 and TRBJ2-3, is DSGVTQTPKHLITATGQRVTLRCSPRSGDLSVYWYQQSLDQGLQFLIQYYNGEERAKGNILERFSAQQFPDLHSELNLSSLELGDSALYFCASSVSPTDTQYFGPGTRLTVL.

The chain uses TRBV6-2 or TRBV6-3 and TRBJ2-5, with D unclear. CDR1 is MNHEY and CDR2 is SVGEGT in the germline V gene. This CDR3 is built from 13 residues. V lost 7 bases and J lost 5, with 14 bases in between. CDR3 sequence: CASTNRVVETQYF. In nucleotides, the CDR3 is TGTGCCAGCACCAACCGAGTGGTGGAGACCCAGTACTTC.

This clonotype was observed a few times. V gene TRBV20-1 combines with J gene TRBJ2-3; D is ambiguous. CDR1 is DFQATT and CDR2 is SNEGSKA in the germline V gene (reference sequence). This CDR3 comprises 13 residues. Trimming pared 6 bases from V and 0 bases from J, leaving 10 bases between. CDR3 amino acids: CSARNPSTDTQYF. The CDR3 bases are TGCAGTGCCCGAAACCCGAGCACAGATACGCAGTATTTT.

CDR3 region: CASSFDPRVSGESSREQYF. DNA for the CDR3: TGTGCCAGCAGTTTTGATCCAAGAGTCTCGGGCGAGAGCTCCCGTGAGCAGTACTTC. J is TRBJ2-7 and V is TRBV28, with D uncertain. Germline V CDR1 and CDR2: MDHEN, SYDVKM. V was shortened by 3 bases and J by 7 bases, with 31 bases between the two germline ends. CDR3 length: 19 residues.

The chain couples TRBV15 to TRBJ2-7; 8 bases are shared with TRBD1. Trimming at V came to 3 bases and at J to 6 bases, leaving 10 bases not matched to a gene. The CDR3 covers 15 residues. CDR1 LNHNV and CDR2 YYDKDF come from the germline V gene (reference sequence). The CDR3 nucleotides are TGTGCCACCAGCAGTCTCCGGACAGGGAACTCCGAGCAGTACTTC. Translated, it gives CATSSLRTGNSEQYF.

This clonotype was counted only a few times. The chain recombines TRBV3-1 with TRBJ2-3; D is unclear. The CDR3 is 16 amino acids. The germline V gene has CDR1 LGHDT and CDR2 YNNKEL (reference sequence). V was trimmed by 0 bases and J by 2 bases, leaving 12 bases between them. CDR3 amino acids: CASSQDSASFTDTQYF. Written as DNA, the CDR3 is TGTGCCAGCAGCCAAGATTCGGCCAGTTTCACAGATACGCAGTATTTT.

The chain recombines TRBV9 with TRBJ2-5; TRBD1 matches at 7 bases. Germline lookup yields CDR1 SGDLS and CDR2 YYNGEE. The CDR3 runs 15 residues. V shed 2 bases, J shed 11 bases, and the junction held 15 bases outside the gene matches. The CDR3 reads CASSVLGQESKEQYF. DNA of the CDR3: TGTGCCAGCAGCGTCTTAGGACAGGAGAGCAAGGAGCAGTACTTC.

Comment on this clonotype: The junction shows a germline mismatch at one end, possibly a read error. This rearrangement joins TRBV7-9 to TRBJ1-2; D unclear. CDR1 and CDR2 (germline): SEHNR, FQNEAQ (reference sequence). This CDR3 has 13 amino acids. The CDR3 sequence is CGSSSTDSYGYTF. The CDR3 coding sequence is TGTGGCAGCAGCTCTACAGATTCCTATGGCTACACCTTC.

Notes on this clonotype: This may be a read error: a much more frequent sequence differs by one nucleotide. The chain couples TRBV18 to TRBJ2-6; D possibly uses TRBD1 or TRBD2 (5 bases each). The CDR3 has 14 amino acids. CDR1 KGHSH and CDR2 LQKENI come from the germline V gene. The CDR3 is CASSVDSGASVLTF. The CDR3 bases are TGTGCCAGCTCAGTGGACTCTGGGGCCAGCGTCCTGACTTTC.

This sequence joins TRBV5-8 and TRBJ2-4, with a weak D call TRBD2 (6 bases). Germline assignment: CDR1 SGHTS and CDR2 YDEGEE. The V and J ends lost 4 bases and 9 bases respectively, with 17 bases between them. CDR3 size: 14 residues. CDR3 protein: CASSGWSMGGIQYF. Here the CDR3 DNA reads TGTGCCAGCAGCGGCTGGAGTATGGGGGGCATTCAGTACTTC.

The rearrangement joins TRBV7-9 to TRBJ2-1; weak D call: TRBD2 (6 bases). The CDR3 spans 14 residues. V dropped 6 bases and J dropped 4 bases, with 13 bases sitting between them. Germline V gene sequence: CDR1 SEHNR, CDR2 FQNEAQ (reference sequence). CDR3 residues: CASSSGDLYNEQFF. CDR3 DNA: TGTGCCAGCAGTTCGGGGGACCTATACAATGAGCAGTTCTTC.

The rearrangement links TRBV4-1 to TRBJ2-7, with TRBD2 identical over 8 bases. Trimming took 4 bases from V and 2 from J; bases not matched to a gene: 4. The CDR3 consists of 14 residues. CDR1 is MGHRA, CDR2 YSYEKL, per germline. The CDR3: CASSPGGEAYEQYF. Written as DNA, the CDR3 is TGCGCCAGCAGCCCCGGGGGGGAGGCCTACGAGCAGTACTTC.

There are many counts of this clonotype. CDR3 region: CASSRDPLLNYGYTF. The CDR3 coding sequence is TGTGCCAGCAGCAGGGACCCTTTATTAAACTATGGCTACACCTTC. V and J are TRBV7-2 and TRBJ1-2, with D possibly matching TRBD1 (5 bases). This CDR3 region has 15 residues. The germline CDR1 and CDR2 sequences are SGHTA and FQGNSA. V dropped 5 bases and J dropped 2 bases, with 15 bases sitting between them.

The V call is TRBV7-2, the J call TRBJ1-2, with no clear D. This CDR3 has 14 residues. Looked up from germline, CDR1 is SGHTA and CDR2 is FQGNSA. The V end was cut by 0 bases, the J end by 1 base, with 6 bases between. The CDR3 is CASSLAASNYGYTF. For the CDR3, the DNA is TGTGCCAGCAGCTTAGCGGCCAGTAACTATGGCTACACCTTC.

CDR3 amino acids: CASSAGSVHTQYF. The DNA for the CDR3 is TGCGCCAGCAGCGCCGGGTCAGTCCATACGCAGTATTTT. The J gene is TRBJ2-3, the V gene TRBV5-1; D remains unclear. The CDR3 has 13 residues. The V and J ends lost 4 bases and 7 bases respectively, with 13 bases between them. The germline V gene has CDR1 SGHRS and CDR2 YFSETQ.

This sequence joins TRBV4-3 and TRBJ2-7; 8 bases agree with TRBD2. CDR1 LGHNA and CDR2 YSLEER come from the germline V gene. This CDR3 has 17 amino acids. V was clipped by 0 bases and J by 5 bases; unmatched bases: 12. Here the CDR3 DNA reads TGCGCCAGCAGCCAAGAGGGAGTCGGGGGGGCTGTCCACGAGCAGTACTTC. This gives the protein CASSQEGVGGAVHEQYF.